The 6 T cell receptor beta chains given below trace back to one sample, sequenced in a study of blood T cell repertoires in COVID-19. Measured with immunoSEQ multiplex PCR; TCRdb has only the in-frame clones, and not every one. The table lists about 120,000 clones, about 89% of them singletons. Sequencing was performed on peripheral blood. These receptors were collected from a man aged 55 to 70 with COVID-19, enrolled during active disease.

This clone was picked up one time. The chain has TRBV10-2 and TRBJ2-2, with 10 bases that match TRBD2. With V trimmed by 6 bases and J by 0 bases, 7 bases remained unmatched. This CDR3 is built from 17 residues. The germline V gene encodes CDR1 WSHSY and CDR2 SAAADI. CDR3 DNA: TGCGCCAGCAGGTCCTTAGCGGGGGGCTCGAACACCGGGGAGCTGTTTTTT. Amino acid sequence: CASRSLAGGSNTGELFF.

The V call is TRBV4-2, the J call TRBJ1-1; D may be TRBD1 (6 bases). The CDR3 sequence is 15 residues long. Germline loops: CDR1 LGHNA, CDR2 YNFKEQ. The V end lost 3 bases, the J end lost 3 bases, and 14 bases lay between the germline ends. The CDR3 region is CASSQVQGTHTEAFF. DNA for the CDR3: TGTGCCAGCAGCCAGGTACAGGGTACGCACACTGAAGCTTTCTTT.

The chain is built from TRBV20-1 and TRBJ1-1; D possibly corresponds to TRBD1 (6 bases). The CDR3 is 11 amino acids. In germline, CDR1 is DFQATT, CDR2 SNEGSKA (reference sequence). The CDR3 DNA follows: TGCAGCCCCAACAGGGCCCCTGAAGCTTTCTTT. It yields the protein CSPNRAPEAFF.

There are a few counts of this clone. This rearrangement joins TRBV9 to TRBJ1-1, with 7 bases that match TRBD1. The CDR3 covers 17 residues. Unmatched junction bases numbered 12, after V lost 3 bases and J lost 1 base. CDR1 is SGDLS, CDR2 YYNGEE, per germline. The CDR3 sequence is CASSARTGVLGNTEAFF. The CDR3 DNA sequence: TGTGCCAGCAGCGCAAGAACAGGGGTATTAGGGAACACTGAAGCTTTCTTT. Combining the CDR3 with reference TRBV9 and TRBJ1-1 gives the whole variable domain DSGVTQTPKHLITATGQRVTLRCSPRSGDLSVYWYQQSLDQGLQFLIQYYNGEERAKGNILERFSAQQFPDLHSELNLSSLELGDSALYFCASSARTGVLGNTEAFFGQGTRLTVV.

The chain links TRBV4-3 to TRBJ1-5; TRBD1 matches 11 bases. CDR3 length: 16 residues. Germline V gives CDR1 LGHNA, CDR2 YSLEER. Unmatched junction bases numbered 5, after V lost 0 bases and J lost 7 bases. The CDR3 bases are TGCGCCAGCAGCCAAGACTCCGGGACAGGGGGACAGCCCCAGCATTTT. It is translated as CASSQDSGTGGQPQHF.

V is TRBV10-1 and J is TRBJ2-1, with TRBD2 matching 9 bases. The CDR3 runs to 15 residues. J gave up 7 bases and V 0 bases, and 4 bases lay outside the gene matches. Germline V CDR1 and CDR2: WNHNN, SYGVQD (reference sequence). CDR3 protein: CASSESAGGRNEQFF. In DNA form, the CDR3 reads TGCGCCAGCAGTGAGTCCGCGGGGGGGCGTAATGAGCAGTTCTTC.